The 7 T cell receptor beta chains below were found in one sample sequenced in a study of blood T cell repertoires in COVID-19. Method: immunoSEQ multiplex PCR; TCRdb's copy keeps in-frame clones and lacks some. The repertoire includes 200,000 to 250,000 clones, 85% to 90% of them detected once, and less than 8% sits in the top ten. The sequenced material came from peripheral blood. All receptors derive from a man aged 55 to 70 with acute or convalescent COVID-19.

V and J are TRBV9 and TRBJ2-3, with 8 bases that match TRBD2. In germline, CDR1 is SGDLS, CDR2 YYNGEE. This CDR3 is 14 amino acids long. The V segment lost 7 bases and the J segment 1 base; nucleotides outside the gene matches: 5. This CDR3 reads CASGVSGGTDTQYF. DNA of the CDR3: TGTGCCAGCGGGGTTAGCGGGGGCACAGATACGCAGTATTTT. The full variable domain, completed using reference TRBV9 and TRBJ2-3, is DSGVTQTPKHLITATGQRVTLRCSPRSGDLSVYWYQQSLDQGLQFLIQYYNGEERAKGNILERFSAQQFPDLHSELNLSSLELGDSALYFCASGVSGGTDTQYFGPGTRLTVL.

V usage is TRBV28 and J usage is TRBJ1-5, with 7 nucleotides matching TRBD1. V was pared by 6 bases and J by 3 bases, with 5 bases of the junction left unmatched. This CDR3 region has 14 residues. CDR1 MDHEN and CDR2 SYDVKM come from the germline V gene. The CDR3 DNA is TGTGCCAGCAGCGGTGGGACAGACAATCAGCCCCAGCATTTT. It codes for CASSGGTDNQPQHF.

The J gene is TRBJ2-3, the V gene TRBV4-3; 10 bases agree with TRBD2. Looked up from germline, CDR1 is LGHNA and CDR2 is YSLEER. The ends lost 1 base at V and 4 bases at J; junction bases unmatched: 8. This CDR3 spans 17 amino acids. CDR3 sequence (DNA): TGCGCCAGCAGCCAAGTCTCTAGCGGGAGAAGGGCAGATACGCAGTATTTT. Protein: CASSQVSSGRRADTQYF.

This clone appeared once. The chain employs TRBV9 and TRBJ2-1; 11 bases agree with TRBD2. Germline CDR1 reads SGDLS; CDR2 reads YYNGEE. The CDR3 totals 16 residues. V lost 0 bases to trimming and J lost 9 bases; unmatched junction nucleotides: 8. Written as DNA, the CDR3 is TGTGCCAGCAGCGTAGCTGTAGCGGGAGGGCCGGGTGAGCAGTTCTTC. Protein product: CASSVAVAGGPGEQFF.

This clone was picked up one time. The chain has TRBV18 and TRBJ2-3; D is unresolved. The CDR3 is 14 amino acids. Germline CDR1 and CDR2: KGHSH and LQKENI. V lost 5 bases and J 2 bases, leaving 11 bases between the germline ends. CDR3 DNA sequence: TGTGCCAGCTCAGAGGTCCCGTCCACAGATACGCAGTATTTT. Amino acid sequence: CASSEVPSTDTQYF.

This clone was seen a single time. The rearrangement links TRBV11-3 to TRBJ2-7; D perhaps matches TRBD1 (7 bases). The CDR3 runs to 15 residues. The germline V gene encodes CDR1 SGHNT and CDR2 YENEEA. V lost 6 bases and J lost 5, with 20 bases in between. DNA for the CDR3: TGTGCCAGCAGGAGGGGAGATCAGGGGGAGGACGAGCAGTACTTC. Protein product: CASRRGDQGEDEQYF. Full variable domain (remainder filled in from reference TRBV11-3 and TRBJ2-7): EAGVVQSPRYKIIEKKQPVAFWCNPISGHNTLYWYLQNLGQGPELLIRYENEEAVDDSQLPKDRFSAERLKGVDSTLKIQPAELGDSAVYLCASRRGDQGEDEQYFGPGTRLTVT.

This chain joins TRBV7-2 and TRBJ1-2, with a weak D call TRBD1 (6 bases). V was trimmed by 2 bases and J by 1 base, leaving 17 bases between them. This CDR3 contains 17 residues. Germline loops: CDR1 SGHTA, CDR2 FQGNSA. The DNA for the CDR3 is TGTGCCAGCAGCTTATCCGGGGCAGGGGCCCTTAACTATGGCTACACCTTC. This translates into CASSLSGAGALNYGYTF.